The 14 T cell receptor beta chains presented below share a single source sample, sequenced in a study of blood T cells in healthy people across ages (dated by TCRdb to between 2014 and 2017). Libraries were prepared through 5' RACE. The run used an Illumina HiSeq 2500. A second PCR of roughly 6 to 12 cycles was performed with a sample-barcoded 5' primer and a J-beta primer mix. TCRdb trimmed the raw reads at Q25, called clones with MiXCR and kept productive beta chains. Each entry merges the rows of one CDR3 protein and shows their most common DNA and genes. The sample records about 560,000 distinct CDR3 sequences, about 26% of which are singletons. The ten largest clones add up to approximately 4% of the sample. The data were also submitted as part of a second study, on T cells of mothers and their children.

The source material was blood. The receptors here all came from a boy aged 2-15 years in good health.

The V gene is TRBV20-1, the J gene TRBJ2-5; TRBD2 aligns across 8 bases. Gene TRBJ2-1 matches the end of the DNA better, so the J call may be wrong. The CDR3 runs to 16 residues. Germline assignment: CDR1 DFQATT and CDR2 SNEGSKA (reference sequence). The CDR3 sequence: CSASTLLAGTYNEQFF. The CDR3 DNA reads TGCAGTGCTAGTACCCTCTTAGCGGGAACCTACAATGAGCAGTTCTTC.

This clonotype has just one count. The CDR3 loop reads CASSSPGIETQYF. DNA of the CDR3: TGTGCCAGCAGCTCCCCGGGGATAGAGACCCAGTACTTC. This chain uses TRBV5-5 with TRBJ2-5, with D perhaps TRBD2 (5 bases). The CDR3 totals 13 residues. Trimming took off 3 bases at V and 4 bases at J, with 10 bases between the two ends. Germline CDR1 and CDR2: SGHKS and YYEKEE (reference sequence).

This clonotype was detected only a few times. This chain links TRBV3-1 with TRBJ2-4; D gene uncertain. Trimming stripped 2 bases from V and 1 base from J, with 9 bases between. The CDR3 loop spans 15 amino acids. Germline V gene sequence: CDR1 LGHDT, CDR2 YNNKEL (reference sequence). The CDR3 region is CASSQRDTAKNIQYF. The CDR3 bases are TGTGCCAGCAGCCAACGCGACACCGCCAAAAACATTCAGTACTTC.

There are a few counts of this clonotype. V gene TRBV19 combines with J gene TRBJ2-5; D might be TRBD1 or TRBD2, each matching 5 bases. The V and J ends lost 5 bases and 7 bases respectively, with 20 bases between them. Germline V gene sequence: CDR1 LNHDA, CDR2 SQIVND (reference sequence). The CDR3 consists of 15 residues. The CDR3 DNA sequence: TGTGCCAGTAGTGCCTACCCATGGGGGTCTGGGACCCAGTACTTC. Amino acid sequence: CASSAYPWGSGTQYF. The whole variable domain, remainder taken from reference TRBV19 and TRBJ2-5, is DGGITQSPKYLFRKEGQNVTLSCEQNLNHDAMYWYRQDPGQGLRLIYYSQIVNDFQKGDIAEGYSVSREKKESFPLTVTSAQKNPTAFYLCASSAYPWGSGTQYFGPGTRLLVL.

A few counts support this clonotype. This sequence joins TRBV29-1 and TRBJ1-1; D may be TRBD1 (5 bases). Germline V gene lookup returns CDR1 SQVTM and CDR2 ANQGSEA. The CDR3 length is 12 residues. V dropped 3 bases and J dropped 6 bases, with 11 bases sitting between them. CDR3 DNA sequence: TGCAGCGTTGACGGCAGGGCTCCTGAAGCTTTCTTT. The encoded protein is CSVDGRAPEAFF. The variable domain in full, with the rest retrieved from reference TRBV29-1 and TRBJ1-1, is SAVISQKPSRDICQRGTSLTIQCQVDSQVTMMFWYRQQPGQSLTLIATANQGSEATYESGFVIDKFPISRPNLTFSTLTVSNMSPEDSSIYLCSVDGRAPEAFFGQGTRLTVV.

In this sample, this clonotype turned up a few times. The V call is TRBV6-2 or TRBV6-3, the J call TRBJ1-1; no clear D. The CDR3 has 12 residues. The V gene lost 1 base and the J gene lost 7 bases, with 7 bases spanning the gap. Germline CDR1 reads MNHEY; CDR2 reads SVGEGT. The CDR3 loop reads CASSYWQSEAFF. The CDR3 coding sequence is TGTGCCAGCAGTTACTGGCAGAGTGAAGCTTTCTTT.

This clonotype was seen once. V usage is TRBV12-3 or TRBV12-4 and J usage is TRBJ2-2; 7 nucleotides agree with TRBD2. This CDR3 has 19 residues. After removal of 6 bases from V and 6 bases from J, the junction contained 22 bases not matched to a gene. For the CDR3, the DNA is TGTGCCAGCAGCCCCCTCAGCCCGACTAGCACGGGTCGGCCCGGGGAGCTGTTTTTT. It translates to CASSPLSPTSTGRPGELFF.

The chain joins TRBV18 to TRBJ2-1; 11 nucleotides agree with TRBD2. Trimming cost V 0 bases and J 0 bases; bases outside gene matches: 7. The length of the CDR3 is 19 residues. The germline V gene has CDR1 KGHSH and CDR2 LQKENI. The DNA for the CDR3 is TGTGCCAGCTCACCACCGGGACTAGCGGTTAGGAGCTCCTACAATGAGCAGTTCTTC. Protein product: CASSPPGLAVRSSYNEQFF.

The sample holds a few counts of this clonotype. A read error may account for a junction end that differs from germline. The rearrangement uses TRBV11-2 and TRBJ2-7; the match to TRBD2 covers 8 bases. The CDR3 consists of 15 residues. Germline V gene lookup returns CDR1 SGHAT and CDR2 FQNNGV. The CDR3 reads CASSLEAGELYEQYF. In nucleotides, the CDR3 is TGTGCCAGCAGCCTAGAAGCGGGAGAACTCTACGAGCAGTACTTC. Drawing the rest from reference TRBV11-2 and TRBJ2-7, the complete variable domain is EAGVAQSPRYKIIEKRQSVAFWCNPISGHATLYWYQQILGQGPKLLIQFQNNGVVDDSQLPKDRFSAERLKGVDSTLKIQPAKLEDSAVYLCASSLEAGELYEQYFGPGTRLTVT.

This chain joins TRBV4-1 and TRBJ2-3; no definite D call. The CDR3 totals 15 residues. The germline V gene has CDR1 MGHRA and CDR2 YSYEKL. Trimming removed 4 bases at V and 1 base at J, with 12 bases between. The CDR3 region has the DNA TGCGCCAGCAGCCCGAGACCGATAGGCACAGATACGCAGTATTTT. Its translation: CASSPRPIGTDTQYF.

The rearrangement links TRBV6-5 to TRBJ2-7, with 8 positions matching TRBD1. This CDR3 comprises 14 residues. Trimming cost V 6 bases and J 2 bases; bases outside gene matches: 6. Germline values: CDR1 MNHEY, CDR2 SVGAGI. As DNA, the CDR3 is TGTGCCAGCAGCCGACAGGGGCTTGCCTACGAGCAGTACTTC. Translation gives CASSRQGLAYEQYF.

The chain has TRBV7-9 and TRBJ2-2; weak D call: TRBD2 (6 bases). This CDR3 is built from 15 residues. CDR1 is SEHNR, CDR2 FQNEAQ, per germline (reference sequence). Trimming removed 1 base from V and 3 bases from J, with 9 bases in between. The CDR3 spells CASSLVGGDTGELFF. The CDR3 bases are TGTGCCAGCAGCTTAGTAGGCGGGGACACCGGGGAGCTGTTTTTT.

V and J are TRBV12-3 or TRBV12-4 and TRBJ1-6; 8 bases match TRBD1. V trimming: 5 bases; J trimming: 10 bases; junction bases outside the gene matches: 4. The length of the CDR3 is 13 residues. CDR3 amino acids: CASSGTGRSPLHF. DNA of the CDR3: TGTGCCAGCAGTGGGACAGGTAGATCACCCCTCCACTTT.

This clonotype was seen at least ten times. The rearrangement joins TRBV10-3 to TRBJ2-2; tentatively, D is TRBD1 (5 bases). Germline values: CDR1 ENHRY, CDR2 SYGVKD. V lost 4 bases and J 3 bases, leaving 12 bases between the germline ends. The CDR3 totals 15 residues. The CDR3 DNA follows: TGTGCCATCAGTGCCCAGGGTCGGGACACCGGGGAGCTGTTTTTT. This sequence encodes CAISAQGRDTGELFF.